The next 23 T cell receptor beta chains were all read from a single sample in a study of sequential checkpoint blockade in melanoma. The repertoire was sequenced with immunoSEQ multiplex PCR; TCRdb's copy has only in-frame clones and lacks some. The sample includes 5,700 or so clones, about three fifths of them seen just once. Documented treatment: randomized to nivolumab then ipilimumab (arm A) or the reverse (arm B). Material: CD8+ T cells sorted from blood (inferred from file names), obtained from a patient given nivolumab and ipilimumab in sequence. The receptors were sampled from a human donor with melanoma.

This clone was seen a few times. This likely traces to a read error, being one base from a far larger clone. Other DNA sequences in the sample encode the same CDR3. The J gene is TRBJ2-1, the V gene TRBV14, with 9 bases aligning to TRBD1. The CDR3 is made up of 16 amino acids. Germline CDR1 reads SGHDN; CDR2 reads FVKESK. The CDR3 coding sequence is TGTGCCAGCAGCCAAGTTCCGGGACAGGGAGACAATGACCAGTTCTTC. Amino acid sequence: CASSQVPGQGDNDQFF.

The CDR3 region is CASSWTGGLNTEAFF. The CDR3, as DNA: TGCGCCAGCAGCTGGACAGGGGGCTTGAACACTGAAGCTTTCTTT. The rearrangement uses TRBV5-1 and TRBJ1-1, with 11 bases that match TRBD1. The V and J ends lost 3 bases and 0 bases, in that order; junction bases with no gene match: 1. Germline CDR1 reads SGHRS; CDR2 reads YFSETQ. This CDR3 has 15 residues.

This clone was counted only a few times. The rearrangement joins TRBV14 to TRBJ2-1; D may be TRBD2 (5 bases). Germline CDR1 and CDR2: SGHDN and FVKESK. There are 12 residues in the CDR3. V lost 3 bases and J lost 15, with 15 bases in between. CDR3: CASSQAGVALFF. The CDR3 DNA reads TGTGCCAGCAGCCAGGCCGGGGTAGCACTGTTCTTC.

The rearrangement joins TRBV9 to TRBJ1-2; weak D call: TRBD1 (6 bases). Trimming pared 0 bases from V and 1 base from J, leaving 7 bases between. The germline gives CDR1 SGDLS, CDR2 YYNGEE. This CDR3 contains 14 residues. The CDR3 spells CASSVEQGNYGYTF. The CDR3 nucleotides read TGTGCCAGCAGCGTAGAACAGGGTAACTATGGCTACACCTTC. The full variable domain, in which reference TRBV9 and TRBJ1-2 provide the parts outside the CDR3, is DSGVTQTPKHLITATGQRVTLRCSPRSGDLSVYWYQQSLDQGLQFLIQYYNGEERAKGNILERFSAQQFPDLHSELNLSSLELGDSALYFCASSVEQGNYGYTFGSGTRLTVV.

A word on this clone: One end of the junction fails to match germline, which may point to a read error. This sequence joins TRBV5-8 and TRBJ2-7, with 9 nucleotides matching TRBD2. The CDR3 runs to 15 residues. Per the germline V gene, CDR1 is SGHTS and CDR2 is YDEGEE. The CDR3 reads CASSQDGLAGNEQYF. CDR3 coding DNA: TGCGCCAGCAGCCAAGACGGGCTAGCGGGGAACGAGCAGTACTTC.

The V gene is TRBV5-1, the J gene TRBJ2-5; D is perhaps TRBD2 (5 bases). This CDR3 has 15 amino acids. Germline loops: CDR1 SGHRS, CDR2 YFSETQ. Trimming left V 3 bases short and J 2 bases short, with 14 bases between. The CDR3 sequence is CASSSVGGLQETQYF. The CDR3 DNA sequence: TGCGCCAGCAGCTCCGTCGGCGGGTTGCAAGAGACCCAGTACTTC.

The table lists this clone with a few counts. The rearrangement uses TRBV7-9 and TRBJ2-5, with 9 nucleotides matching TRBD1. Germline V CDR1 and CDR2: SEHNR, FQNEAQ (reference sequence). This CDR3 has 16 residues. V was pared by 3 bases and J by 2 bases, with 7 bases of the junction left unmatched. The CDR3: CASSFGGTGRQETQYF. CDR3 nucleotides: TGTGCCAGCAGCTTTGGAGGGACAGGGAGACAAGAGACCCAGTACTTC.

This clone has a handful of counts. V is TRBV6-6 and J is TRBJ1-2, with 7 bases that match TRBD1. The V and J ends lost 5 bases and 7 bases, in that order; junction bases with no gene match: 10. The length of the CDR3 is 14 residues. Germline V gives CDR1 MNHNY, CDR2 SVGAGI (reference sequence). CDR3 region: CASSDGTDPSGYTF. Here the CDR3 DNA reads TGTGCCAGCAGTGACGGGACAGACCCTAGTGGCTACACCTTC.

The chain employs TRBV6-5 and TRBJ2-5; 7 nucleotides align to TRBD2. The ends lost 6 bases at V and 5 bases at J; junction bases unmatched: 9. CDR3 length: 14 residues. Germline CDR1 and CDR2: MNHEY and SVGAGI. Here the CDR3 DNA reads TGTGCCAGCAGCCGGGAGGAGGCTTCCGAGACCCAGTACTTC. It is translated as CASSREEASETQYF.

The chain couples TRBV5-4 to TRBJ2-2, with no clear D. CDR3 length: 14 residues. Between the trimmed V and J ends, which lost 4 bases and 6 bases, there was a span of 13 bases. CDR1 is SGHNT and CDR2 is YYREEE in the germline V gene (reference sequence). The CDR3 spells CASSPVVFAGELFF. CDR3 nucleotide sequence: TGTGCCAGCAGCCCTGTCGTCTTTGCCGGGGAGCTGTTTTTT. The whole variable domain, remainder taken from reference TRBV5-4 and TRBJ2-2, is ETGVTQSPTHLIKTRGQQVTLRCSSQSGHNTVSWYQQALGQGPQFIFQYYREEENGRGNFPPRFSGLQFPNYSSELNVNALELDDSALYLCASSPVVFAGELFFGEGSRLTVL.

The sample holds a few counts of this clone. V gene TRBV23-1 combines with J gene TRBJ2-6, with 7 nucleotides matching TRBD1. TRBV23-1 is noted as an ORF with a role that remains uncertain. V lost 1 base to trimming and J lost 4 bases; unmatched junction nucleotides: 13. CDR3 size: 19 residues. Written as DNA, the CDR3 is TGCGCCAGCAGTCAATTTCTCTCCCTGAGGGGGCCCGGGGCCAACGTCCTGACTTTC. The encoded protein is CASSQFLSLRGPGANVLTF.

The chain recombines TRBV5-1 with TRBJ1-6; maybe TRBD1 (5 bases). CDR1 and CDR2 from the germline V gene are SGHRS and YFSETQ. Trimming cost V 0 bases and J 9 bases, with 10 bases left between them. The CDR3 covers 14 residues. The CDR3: CASSLGQFGSPLHF. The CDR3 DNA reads TGCGCCAGCAGCTTGGGACAGTTCGGTTCACCCCTCCACTTT.

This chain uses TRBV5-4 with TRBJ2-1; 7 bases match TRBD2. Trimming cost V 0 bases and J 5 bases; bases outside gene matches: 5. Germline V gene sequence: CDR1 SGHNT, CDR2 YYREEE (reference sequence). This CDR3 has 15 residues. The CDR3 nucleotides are TGTGCCAGCAGCTTGGTCGCGGGGGAAAACAATGAGCAGTTCTTC. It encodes CASSLVAGENNEQFF.

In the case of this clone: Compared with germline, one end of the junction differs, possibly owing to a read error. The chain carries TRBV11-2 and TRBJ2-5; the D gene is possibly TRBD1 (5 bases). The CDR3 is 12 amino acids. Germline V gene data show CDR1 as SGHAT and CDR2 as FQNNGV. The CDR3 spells CASSLILGQVHF. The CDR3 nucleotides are TGTGCCAGCAGCTTAATTTTGGGGCAGGTCCACTTC.

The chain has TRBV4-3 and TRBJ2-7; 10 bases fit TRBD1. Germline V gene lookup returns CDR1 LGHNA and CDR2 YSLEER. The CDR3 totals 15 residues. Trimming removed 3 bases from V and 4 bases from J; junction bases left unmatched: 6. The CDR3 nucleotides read TGCGCCAGCAGCCAGACCGGGACAGGGGATTACGAGCAGTACTTC. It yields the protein CASSQTGTGDYEQYF.

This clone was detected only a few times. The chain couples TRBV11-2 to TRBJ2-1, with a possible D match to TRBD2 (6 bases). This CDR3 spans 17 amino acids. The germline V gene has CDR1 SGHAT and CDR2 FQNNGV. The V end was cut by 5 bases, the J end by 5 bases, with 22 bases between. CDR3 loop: CASSPRVGGEANNEQFF. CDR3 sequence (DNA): TGTGCCAGCAGCCCCCGGGTTGGAGGGGAGGCGAACAATGAGCAGTTCTTC.

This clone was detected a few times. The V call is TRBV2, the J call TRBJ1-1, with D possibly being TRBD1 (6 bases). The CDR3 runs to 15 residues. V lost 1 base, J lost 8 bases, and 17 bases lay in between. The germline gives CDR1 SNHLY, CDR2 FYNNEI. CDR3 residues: CASSEVRTGSEEAFF. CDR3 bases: TGTGCCAGCAGTGAAGTCAGAACAGGGTCCGAAGAAGCTTTCTTT.

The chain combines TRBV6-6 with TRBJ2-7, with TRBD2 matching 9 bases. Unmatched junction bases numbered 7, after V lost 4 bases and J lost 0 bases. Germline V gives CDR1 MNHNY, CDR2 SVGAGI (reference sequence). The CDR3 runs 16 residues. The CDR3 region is CASSFTAGGSSYEQYF. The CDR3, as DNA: TGTGCCAGCAGTTTTACCGCGGGGGGGAGCTCCTACGAGCAGTACTTC.

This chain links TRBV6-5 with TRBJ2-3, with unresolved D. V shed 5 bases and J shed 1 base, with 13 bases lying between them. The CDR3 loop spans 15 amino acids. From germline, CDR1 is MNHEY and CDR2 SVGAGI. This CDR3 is CASSPRRSGTDTQYF. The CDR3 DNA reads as TGTGCCAGCAGTCCCCGGCGGAGCGGCACAGATACGCAGTATTTT.

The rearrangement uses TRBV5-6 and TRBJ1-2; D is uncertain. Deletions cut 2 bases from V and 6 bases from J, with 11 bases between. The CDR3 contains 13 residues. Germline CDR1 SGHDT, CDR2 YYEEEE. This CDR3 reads CASSLPNGDGYTF. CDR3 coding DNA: TGTGCCAGCAGCTTACCGAACGGGGATGGCTACACCTTC.

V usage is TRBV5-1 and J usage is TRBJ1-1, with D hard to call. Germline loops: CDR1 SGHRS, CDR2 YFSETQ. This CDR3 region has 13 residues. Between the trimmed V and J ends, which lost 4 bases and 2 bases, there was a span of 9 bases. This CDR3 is CASSERSNTEAFF. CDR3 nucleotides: TGCGCCAGCAGCGAGAGGTCTAACACTGAAGCTTTCTTT.

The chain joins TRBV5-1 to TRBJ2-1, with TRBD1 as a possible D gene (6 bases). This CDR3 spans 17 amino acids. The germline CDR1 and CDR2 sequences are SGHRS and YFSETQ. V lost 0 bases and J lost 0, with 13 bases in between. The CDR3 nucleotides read TGCGCCAGCAGCTTGGAAGGGGGACGAAGCTCCTACAATGAGCAGTTCTTC. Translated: CASSLEGGRSSYNEQFF.

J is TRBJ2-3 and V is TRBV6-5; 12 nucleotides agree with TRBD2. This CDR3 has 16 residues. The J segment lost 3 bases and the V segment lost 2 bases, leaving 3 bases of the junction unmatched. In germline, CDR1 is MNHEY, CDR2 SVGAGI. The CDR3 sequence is CASSYLAGGRTDTQYF. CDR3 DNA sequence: TGTGCCAGCAGTTACCTAGCGGGGGGGCGTACAGATACGCAGTATTTT.